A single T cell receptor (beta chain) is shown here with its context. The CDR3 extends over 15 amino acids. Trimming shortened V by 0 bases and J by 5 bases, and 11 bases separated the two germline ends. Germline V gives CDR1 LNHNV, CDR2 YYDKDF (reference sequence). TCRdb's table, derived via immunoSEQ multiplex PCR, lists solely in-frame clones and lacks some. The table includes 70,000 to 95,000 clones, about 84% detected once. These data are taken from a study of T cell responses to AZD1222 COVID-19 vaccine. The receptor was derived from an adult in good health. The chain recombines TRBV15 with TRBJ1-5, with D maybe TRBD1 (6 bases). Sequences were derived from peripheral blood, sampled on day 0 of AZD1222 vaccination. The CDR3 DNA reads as TGTGCCACCAGCAGAGATCCAGGGGCCTATCAGCCCCAGCATTTT. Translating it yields CATSRDPGAYQPQHF.